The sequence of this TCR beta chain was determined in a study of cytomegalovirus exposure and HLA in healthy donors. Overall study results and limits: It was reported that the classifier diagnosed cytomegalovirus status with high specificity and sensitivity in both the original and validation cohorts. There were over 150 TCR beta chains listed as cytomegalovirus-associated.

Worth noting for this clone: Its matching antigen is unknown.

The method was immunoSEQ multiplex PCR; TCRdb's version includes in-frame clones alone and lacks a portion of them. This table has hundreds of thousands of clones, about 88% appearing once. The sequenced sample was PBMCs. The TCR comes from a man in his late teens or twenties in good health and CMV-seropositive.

The CDR3, as DNA: TGCAGCGTTGGGAGTGGGGCAGTCACTGAAGCTTTCTTT. As protein: CSVGSGAVTEAFF. The V gene is TRBV29-1, the J gene TRBJ1-1; maybe TRBD1 (5 bases). V lost 4 bases and J lost 4, with 13 bases in between. This CDR3 region has 13 residues. Germline loops: CDR1 SQVTM, CDR2 ANQGSEA.